The 25 T cell receptor beta chains below come from one sample, sequenced in a study of human T cells and chemical hapten exposure. Time point meaning: patch test 3, about 24 weeks after DPC sensitization. As to treatment: therapeutic diphenylcyclopropenone sensitization with weekly scalp DPC. TCRdb used MiXCR to reprocess the RACE reads, holding one entry per CDR3 protein. The profile shows roughly 100,000 distinct CDR3 sequences, under 35% of them singletons. The sequencing used whole blood, collected in connection with sensitization to the hapten diphenylcyclopropenone (DPC). These receptors all stem from a middle-aged man with alopecia areata. Some clones in this sample may be carry-over from other donors' samples.

This CDR3 reads CSARVKGYGNQPQHF. The CDR3 DNA sequence: TGCAGTGCTAGAGTTAAGGGGTATGGGAATCAGCCCCAGCATTTT. The chain joins TRBV20-1 to TRBJ1-5; weak D call: TRBD1 (5 bases). Germline V lookup: CDR1 DFQATT, CDR2 SNEGSKA (reference sequence). The CDR3 covers 15 residues. Trimming took off 1 base at V and 4 bases at J, with 14 bases between the two ends.

The chain uses TRBV5-1 and TRBJ2-5; the D call may be TRBD1 or TRBD2 (5 bases each). Trimming took off 1 base at V and 1 base at J, with 8 bases between the two ends. The germline V gene has CDR1 SGHRS and CDR2 YFSETQ. The CDR3 consists of 14 residues. The CDR3 nucleotides are TGCGCCAGCAGCTTGAGGGACGGCCAAGAGACCCAGTACTTC. Translation: CASSLRDGQETQYF.

A few counts support this clonotype. The chain links TRBV5-1 to TRBJ2-7, with 7 bases that match TRBD2. CDR1 SGHRS and CDR2 YFSETQ come from the germline V gene. This CDR3 has 15 residues. Unmatched junction bases numbered 8, after V lost 4 bases and J lost 1 base. The CDR3 nucleotides read TGCGCCAGCAGCGCCGAGGCTAGCGGTTCCTACGAGCAGTACTTC. It specifies CASSAEASGSYEQYF.

In this sample, this clonotype turned up a few times. The chain carries TRBV29-1 and TRBJ1-1; a possible D gene is TRBD1 (6 bases). V lost 6 bases to trimming and J lost 6 bases, with 17 bases between them. The CDR3 totals 13 residues. The germline CDR1 and CDR2 sequences are SQVTM and ANQGSEA. CDR3 residues: CSVWTGAVAEAFF. Here the CDR3 DNA reads TGCAGCGTGTGGACGGGGGCCGTGGCTGAAGCTTTCTTT.

A remark on this clonotype: A junction end diverges from the germline sequence, so it may reflect a read error. The CDR3: CASSLGPYQQYF. As DNA, the CDR3 is TGTGCCAGCAGTCTAGGGCCCTACCAGCAGTACTTC. The chain is built from TRBV28 and TRBJ2-7, with D hard to call. The CDR3 is 12 amino acids. Germline-derived CDR1 and CDR2 are MDHEN and SYDVKM.

This chain links TRBV19 with TRBJ1-6; D may be TRBD1 (5 bases). The CDR3 is 15 residues long. The germline V and J ends were trimmed by 3 bases and 10 bases, with 16 bases remaining between them. Germline V gives CDR1 LNHDA, CDR2 SQIVND (reference sequence). CDR3 nucleotide sequence: TGTGCCAGTAGTATCGGTCGGGACGGCGGATCACCCCTCCACTTT. Amino acids: CASSIGRDGGSPLHF.

V is TRBV20-1 and J is TRBJ1-1; D perhaps matches TRBD1 (6 bases). The V end was cut by 0 bases, the J end by 4 bases, with 9 bases between. The germline V gene has CDR1 DFQATT and CDR2 SNEGSKA (reference sequence). CDR3 size: 13 residues. The CDR3 loop reads CSARERGSTEAFF. In DNA, the CDR3 is TGCAGTGCTAGAGAGAGGGGGAGCACTGAAGCTTTCTTT.

A few counts support this clonotype. The rearrangement uses TRBV7-6 and TRBJ2-6; D is uncertain. Deletions cut 5 bases from V and 3 bases from J, with 8 bases between. The CDR3 covers 14 residues. Germline V gene data show CDR1 as SGHVS and CDR2 as FNYEAQ. Here the CDR3 DNA reads TGTGCCAGCAGCCTGACGCTTGGGGCCAACGTCCTGACTTTC. Translation gives CASSLTLGANVLTF.

This clonotype appeared a few times. The chain couples TRBV12-3 or TRBV12-4 to TRBJ2-3; 7 bases line up with TRBD2. The CDR3 length is 16 residues. V shed 7 bases and J 2 bases; nucleotides not matched to a gene: 12. CDR3 coding DNA: TGTGCCAGCACCCACCCCGCGCGGGAGAACACAGATACGCAGTATTTT. Protein sequence: CASTHPARENTDTQYF.

This clonotype was detected a few times. This chain joins TRBV6-5 and TRBJ2-1; TRBD2 might be the D (5 bases). The germline V gene encodes CDR1 MNHEY and CDR2 SVGAGI. V was cut by 2 bases and J by 1 base, with 12 bases left in between. The CDR3 is 16 amino acids. The CDR3 loop reads CASSYGWVASYNEQFF. The CDR3 DNA is TGTGCCAGCAGTTACGGGTGGGTAGCGTCCTACAATGAGCAGTTCTTC.

This chain joins TRBV6-2 or TRBV6-3 and TRBJ2-3; 7 bases fit TRBD1. The CDR3 length is 12 residues. From germline, CDR1 is MNHEY and CDR2 SVGEGT. The V and J ends lost 6 bases and 8 bases, in that order; junction bases with no gene match: 5. CDR3 coding DNA: TGTGCCAGCAGCAACAGGGGTGGTACGCAGTATTTT. Translating it yields CASSNRGGTQYF.

This clonotype was seen more than once but under ten times. This chain links TRBV10-3 with TRBJ2-1, with D unclear. Germline V gene data show CDR1 as ENHRY and CDR2 as SYGVKD. The CDR3 has 15 amino acids. V was cut by 4 bases and J by 5 bases, with 15 bases left in between. The CDR3 DNA follows: TGTGCCATCAGTGTGTCGTGGATTGTCAACAATGAGCAGTTCTTC. Its protein is CAISVSWIVNNEQFF.

Of note for this clonotype: At one end, the junction sequence differs from germline, possibly due to a read error. The rearrangement uses TRBV6-2 or TRBV6-3 and TRBJ2-5, with 10 nucleotides matching TRBD2. In germline, CDR1 is MNHEY, CDR2 SVGEGT. The CDR3 contains 15 residues. This CDR3 is CASSYGVLAGETQHF. CDR3 in DNA: TGTGCCAGCTCCTACGGCGTGCTAGCGGGGGAGACCCAGCACTTC.

Only a few counts were recorded for this clonotype. V is TRBV29-1 and J is TRBJ1-3, with a tentative D call TRBD1 (6 bases). Germline CDR1 and CDR2: SQVTM and ANQGSEA. The V and J ends lost 1 base and 4 bases respectively, with 14 bases between them. CDR3 length: 15 amino acids. Here the CDR3 reads CSVEVPRGTGNTIYF. The CDR3 nucleotides read TGCAGCGTTGAAGTGCCCAGGGGTACCGGAAACACCATATATTTT.

This clonotype was recorded only once. The chain links TRBV6-5 to TRBJ1-1, with 8 bases that match TRBD1. The trim removed 4 bases at V and 3 bases at J, leaving 4 bases unmatched. The CDR3 covers 14 residues. Germline V lookup: CDR1 MNHEY, CDR2 SVGAGI. In DNA form, the CDR3 reads TGTGCCAGCAGTTCCTCGGACAGGGACACTGAAGCTTTCTTT. It translates to CASSSSDRDTEAFF.

This chain connects TRBV11-2 to TRBJ2-1; 12 positions match TRBD2. Germline trimming cut 4 bases from V and 10 bases from J; bases unmatched to any gene: 5. The CDR3 is 14 amino acids. Germline CDR1 is SGHAT and CDR2 is FQNNGV. CDR3 in amino acids: CASSSRTSGNEQFF. CDR3 nucleotides: TGTGCCAGCAGCTCCCGGACTAGCGGGAACGAGCAGTTCTTC.

The CDR3 sequence: CASTQRLAGPDTQYF. CDR3 bases: TGTGCCAGCACCCAGAGACTAGCGGGCCCCGATACGCAGTATTTT. The chain uses TRBV7-8 and TRBJ2-3; 10 bases align to TRBD2. The V segment lost 7 bases and the J segment 6 bases; nucleotides outside the gene matches: 10. The CDR3 runs to 15 residues. Germline V gene lookup returns CDR1 SGHVS and CDR2 FQNEAQ.

This clonotype was counted a few times. V usage is TRBV29-1 and J usage is TRBJ2-5, with TRBD2 matching 7 bases. V was pared by 4 bases and J by 5 bases, with 4 bases of the junction left unmatched. CDR3 length equals 12 residues. Germline CDR1 SQVTM, CDR2 ANQGSEA. The CDR3 DNA is TGCAGCGTTGGGACTAGAGGCGAGACCCAGTACTTC. As protein: CSVGTRGETQYF.

Only a few counts were recorded for this clonotype. The chain has TRBV10-3 and TRBJ2-6; TRBD1 might be the D (5 bases). Germline CDR1 ENHRY, CDR2 SYGVKD. V lost 0 bases and J 2 bases, leaving 20 bases between the germline ends. CDR3 size: 20 residues. The CDR3 sequence: CAISESGVRAFKAGANVLTF. CDR3 nucleotide sequence: TGTGCCATCAGTGAGTCAGGAGTCAGGGCGTTTAAAGCTGGGGCCAACGTCCTGACTTTC.

This clonotype was picked up a small number of times. The chain carries TRBV9 and TRBJ1-1; no definite D call. The V and J ends lost 10 bases and 2 bases respectively, with 18 bases between them. The CDR3 is 14 amino acids. Germline loops: CDR1 SGDLS, CDR2 YYNGEE. DNA of the CDR3: TGTGCCTCCTCCCTCGGACTTTTTAACACTGAAGCTTTCTTT. This encodes CASSLGLFNTEAFF.

This clonotype turned up a few times. The chain employs TRBV18 and TRBJ1-1; a weak D match, TRBD1 (5 bases). The V and J ends lost 0 bases and 7 bases respectively, with 15 bases between them. The CDR3 has 15 residues. Germline V gene sequence: CDR1 KGHSH, CDR2 LQKENI. The CDR3 bases are TGTGCCAGCTCACCACCCTCCGAGGGGACCAGTGAAGCTTTCTTT. This gives the protein CASSPPSEGTSEAFF.

This sequence joins TRBV5-5 and TRBJ2-2, with 7 bases matching TRBD1. Germline V gene sequence: CDR1 SGHKS, CDR2 YYEKEE (reference sequence). V shed 7 bases and J 4 bases; nucleotides not matched to a gene: 7. CDR3 size: 14 residues. CDR3 residues: CASYTGAGTGELFF. CDR3 DNA sequence: TGTGCCAGCTACACAGGGGCGGGCACCGGGGAGCTGTTTTTT.

The rearrangement links TRBV4-3 to TRBJ2-6; D is unclear. This CDR3 region has 18 residues. The V gene's germline CDR1 is LGHNA and CDR2 YSLEER. Trimming cost V 0 bases and J 0 bases, with 12 bases left between them. The CDR3 DNA sequence: TGCGCCAGCAGCCAAGAAGCCGGATACCCCTCTGGGGCCAACGTCCTGACTTTC. Translated, it gives CASSQEAGYPSGANVLTF.

In this sample, this clonotype turned up a few times. The V call is TRBV6-5, the J call TRBJ2-3, with 10 bases identical to TRBD2. The ends lost 0 bases at V and 3 bases at J; junction bases unmatched: 9. Germline values: CDR1 MNHEY, CDR2 SVGAGI. The CDR3 loop spans 18 amino acids. The CDR3 protein is CASSYSMPAGGITDTQYF. Here the CDR3 DNA reads TGTGCCAGCAGTTACTCGATGCCAGCGGGAGGGATAACAGATACGCAGTATTTT.

In its sample, this clonotype was seen a few times. The V and J genes are TRBV27 and TRBJ1-4; D may be TRBD1 (6 bases). The CDR3 runs to 16 residues. With 2 bases removed from V and 8 bases from J, the gap between germline ends came to 18 bases. The V gene's germline CDR1 is MNHEY and CDR2 SMNVEV (reference sequence). Here the CDR3 reads CASSLLHREGKEKLFF. CDR3 nucleotides: TGTGCCAGCAGTTTACTCCACAGGGAAGGAAAAGAAAAACTGTTTTTT.